This T cell receptor (beta chain) is from a study of naive and memory T cell subsets. Amplification of ligated cDNA took four PCR rounds with SP2 and nested alpha and beta constant primers. Alpha and beta constant region primers primed reverse transcription for blood and skin samples. TCRdb fed the 5' RACE reads into MiXCR, producing one record per CDR3 protein. The sample yields about 32,000 distinct CDR3 sequences, over 15% seen once. V lost 4 bases to trimming and J lost 2 bases, with 7 bases between them. Looked up from germline, CDR1 is SSHAT and CDR2 is FNYEAQ (reference sequence). The CDR3 totals 13 residues. Concerning this clonotype: Antigen unknown.

A UMI-containing oligonucleotide was joined by 3' ligation to the TCR cDNA template. Whole-blood samples were 2 to 2.5 ml of peripheral blood from healthy adult volunteers. Input was about 1 to 1,100 ng of DNase-treated total RNA without cell sorting. Study outcomes and limitations: TCR transcript changes with activation or differentiation may affect this RNA method.

The sequence derives from a female donor in good health. The J gene is TRBJ2-3, the V gene TRBV7-7, with D unresolved. The CDR3 protein is CASSSWDTDTQYF. In DNA, the CDR3 is TGTGCCAGCAGCTCTTGGGACACAGATACGCAGTATTTT. Variable domain in full (rest from reference TRBV7-7 and TRBJ2-3): GAGVSQSPRYKVTKRGQDVTLRCDPISSHATLYWYQQALGQGPEFLTYFNYEAQPDKSGLPSDRFSAERPEGSISTLTIQRTEQRDSAMYRCASSSWDTDTQYFGPGTRLTVL.